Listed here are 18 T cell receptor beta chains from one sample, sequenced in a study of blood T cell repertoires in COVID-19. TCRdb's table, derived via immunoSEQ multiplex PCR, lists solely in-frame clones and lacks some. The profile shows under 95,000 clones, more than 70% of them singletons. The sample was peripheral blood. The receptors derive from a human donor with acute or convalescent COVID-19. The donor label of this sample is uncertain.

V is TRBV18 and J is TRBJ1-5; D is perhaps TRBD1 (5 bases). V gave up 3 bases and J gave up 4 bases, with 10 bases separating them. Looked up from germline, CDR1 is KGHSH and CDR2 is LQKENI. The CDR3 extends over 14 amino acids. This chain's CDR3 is CASSPWQGNQPQHF. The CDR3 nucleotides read TGTGCCAGCTCACCCTGGCAGGGAAATCAGCCCCAGCATTTT. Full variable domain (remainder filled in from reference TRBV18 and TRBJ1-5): NAGVMQNPRHLVRRRGQEARLRCSPMKGHSHVYWYRQLPEEGLKFMVYLQKENIIDESGMPKERFSAEFPKEGPSILRIQQVVRGDSAAYFCASSPWQGNQPQHFGDGTRLSIL.

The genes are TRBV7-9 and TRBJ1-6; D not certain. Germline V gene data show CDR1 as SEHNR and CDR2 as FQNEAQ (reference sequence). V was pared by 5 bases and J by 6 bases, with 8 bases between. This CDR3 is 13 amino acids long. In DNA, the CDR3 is TGTGCCAGCAGCGGAGACGGTAATTCACCCCTCCACTTT. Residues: CASSGDGNSPLHF.

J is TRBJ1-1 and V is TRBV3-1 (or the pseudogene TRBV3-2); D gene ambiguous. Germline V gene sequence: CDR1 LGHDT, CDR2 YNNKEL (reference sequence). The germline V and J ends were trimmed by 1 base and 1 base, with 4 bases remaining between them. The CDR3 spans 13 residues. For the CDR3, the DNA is TGTGCCAGCAGCCAAGCGGGGAACACTGAAGCTTTCTTT. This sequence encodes CASSQAGNTEAFF.

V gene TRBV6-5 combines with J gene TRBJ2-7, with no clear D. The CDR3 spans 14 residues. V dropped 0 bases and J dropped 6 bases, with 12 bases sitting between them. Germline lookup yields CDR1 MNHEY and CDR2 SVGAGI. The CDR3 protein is CASSYSFEIVEQYF. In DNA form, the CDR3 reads TGTGCCAGCAGTTACTCGTTCGAAATAGTCGAGCAGTACTTC.

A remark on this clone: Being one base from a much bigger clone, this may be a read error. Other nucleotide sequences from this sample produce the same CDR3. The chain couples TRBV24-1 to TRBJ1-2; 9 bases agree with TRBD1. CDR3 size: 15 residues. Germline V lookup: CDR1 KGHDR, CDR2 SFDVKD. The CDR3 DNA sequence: TGCGCCACCAGTGAGAACCCGGGACAGGGATATGGCTACACCTTC. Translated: CATSENPGQGYGYTF.

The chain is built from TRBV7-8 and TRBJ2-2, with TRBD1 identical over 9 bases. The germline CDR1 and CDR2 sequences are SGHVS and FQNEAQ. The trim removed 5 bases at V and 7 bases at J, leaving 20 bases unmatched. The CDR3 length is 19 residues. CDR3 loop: CASSPSYSGTGLRNGELFF. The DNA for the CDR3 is TGTGCCAGCAGCCCCTCCTACTCCGGGACAGGGTTGAGGAACGGGGAGCTGTTTTTT. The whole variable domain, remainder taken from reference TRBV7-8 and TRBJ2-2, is GAGVSQSPRYKVAKRGQDVALRCDPISGHVSLFWYQQALGQGPEFLTYFQNEAQLDKSGLPSDRFFAERPEGSVSTLKIQRTQQEDSAVYLCASSPSYSGTGLRNGELFFGEGSRLTVL.

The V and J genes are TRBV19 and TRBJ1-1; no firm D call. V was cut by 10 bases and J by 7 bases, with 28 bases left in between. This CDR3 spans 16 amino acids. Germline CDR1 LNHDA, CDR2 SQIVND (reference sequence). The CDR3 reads CATLSRGSFLPYEAFF. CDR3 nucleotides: TGTGCCACTCTATCTCGGGGAAGTTTCCTCCCTTATGAAGCTTTCTTT.

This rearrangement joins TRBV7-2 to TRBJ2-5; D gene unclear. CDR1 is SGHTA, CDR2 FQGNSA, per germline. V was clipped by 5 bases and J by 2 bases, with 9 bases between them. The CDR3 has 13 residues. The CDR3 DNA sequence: TGTGCCAGCAGCGCCTTCGGGCAAGAGACCCAGTACTTC. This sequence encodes CASSAFGQETQYF.

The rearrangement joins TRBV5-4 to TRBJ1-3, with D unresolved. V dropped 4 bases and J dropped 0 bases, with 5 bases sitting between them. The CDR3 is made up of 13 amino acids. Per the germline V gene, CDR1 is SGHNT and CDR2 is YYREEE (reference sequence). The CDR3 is CASSRVSGNTIYF. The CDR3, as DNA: TGTGCCAGCAGCCGCGTCTCTGGAAACACCATATATTTT. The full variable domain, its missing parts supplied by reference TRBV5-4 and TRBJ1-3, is ETGVTQSPTHLIKTRGQQVTLRCSSQSGHNTVSWYQQALGQGPQFIFQYYREEENGRGNFPPRFSGLQFPNYSSELNVNALELDDSALYLCASSRVSGNTIYFGEGSWLTVV.

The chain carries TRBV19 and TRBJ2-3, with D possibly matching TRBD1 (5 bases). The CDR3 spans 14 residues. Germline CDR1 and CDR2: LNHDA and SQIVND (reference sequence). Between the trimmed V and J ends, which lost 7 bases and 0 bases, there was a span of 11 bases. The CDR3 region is CASTSGQSTDTQYF. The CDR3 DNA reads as TGTGCCAGTACATCAGGGCAGAGCACAGATACGCAGTATTTT.

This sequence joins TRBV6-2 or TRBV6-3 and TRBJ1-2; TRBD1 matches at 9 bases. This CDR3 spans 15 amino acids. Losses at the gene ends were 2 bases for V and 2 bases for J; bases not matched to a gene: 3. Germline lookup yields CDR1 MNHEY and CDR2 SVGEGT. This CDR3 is CASSYRTGDNYGYTF. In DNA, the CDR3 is TGTGCCAGCAGTTACAGGACAGGGGACAACTATGGCTACACCTTC.

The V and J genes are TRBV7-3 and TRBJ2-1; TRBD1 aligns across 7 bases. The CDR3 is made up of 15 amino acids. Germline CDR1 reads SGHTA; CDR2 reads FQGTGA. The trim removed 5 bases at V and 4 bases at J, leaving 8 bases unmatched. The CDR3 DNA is TGTGCCAGCAGCCCCAGAGGGACAGAATACAATGAGCAGTTCTTC. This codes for CASSPRGTEYNEQFF. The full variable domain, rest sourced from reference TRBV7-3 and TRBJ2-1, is GAGVSQTPSNKVTEKGKYVELRCDPISGHTALYWYRQSLGQGPEFLIYFQGTGAADDSGLPNDRFFAVRPEGSVSTLKIQRTERGDSAVYLCASSPRGTEYNEQFFGPGTRLTVL.

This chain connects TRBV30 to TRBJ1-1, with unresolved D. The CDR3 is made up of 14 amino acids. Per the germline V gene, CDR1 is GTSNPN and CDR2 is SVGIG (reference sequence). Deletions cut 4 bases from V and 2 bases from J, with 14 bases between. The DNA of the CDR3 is TGTGCCTGGAACCTCTTGGGCCCTAACACTGAAGCTTTCTTT. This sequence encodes CAWNLLGPNTEAFF.

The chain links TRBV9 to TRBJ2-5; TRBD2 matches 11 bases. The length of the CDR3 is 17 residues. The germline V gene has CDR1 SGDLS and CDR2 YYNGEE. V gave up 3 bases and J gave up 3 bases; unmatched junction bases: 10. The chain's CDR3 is CASSAPHLGLAEETQYF. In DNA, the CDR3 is TGTGCCAGCAGCGCACCTCACTTGGGACTAGCGGAAGAGACCCAGTACTTC.

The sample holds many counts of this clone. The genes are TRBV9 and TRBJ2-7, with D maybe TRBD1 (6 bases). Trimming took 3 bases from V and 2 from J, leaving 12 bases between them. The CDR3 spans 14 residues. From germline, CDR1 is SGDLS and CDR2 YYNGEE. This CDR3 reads CASSARGDTYEQYF. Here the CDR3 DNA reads TGTGCCAGCAGCGCCCGAGGGGACACCTACGAGCAGTACTTC.

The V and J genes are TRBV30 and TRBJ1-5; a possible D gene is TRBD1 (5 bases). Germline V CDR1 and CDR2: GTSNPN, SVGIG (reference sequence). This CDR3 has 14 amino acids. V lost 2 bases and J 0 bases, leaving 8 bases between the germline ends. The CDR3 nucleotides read TGTGCCTGGAGTCCGCAGGGTAGCAATCAGCCCCAGCATTTT. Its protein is CAWSPQGSNQPQHF.

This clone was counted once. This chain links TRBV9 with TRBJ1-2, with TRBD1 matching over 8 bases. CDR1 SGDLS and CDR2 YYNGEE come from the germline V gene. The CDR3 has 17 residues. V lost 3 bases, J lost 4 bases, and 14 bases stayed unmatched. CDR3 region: CASSESPKTGDTYGYTF. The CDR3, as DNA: TGTGCCAGCAGCGAGTCCCCAAAGACAGGGGATACCTATGGCTACACCTTC.

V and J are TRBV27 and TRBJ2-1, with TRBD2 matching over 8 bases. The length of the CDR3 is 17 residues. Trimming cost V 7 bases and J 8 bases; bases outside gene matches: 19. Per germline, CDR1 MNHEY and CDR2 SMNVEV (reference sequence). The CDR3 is CASTPWTLSGEGDEQFF. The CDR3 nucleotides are TGTGCCAGCACCCCCTGGACCCTTAGCGGGGAAGGCGATGAGCAGTTCTTC.